Presented here are 12 T cell receptor beta chains from one specimen sequenced in a study of T-cell memory formation after mild COVID-19. TCRdb called the 5' RACE reads again in MiXCR, with one record for every CDR3 protein. The sample has 350,000 or so distinct CDR3 sequences, under 15% seen once. Source material: PBMCs or a T cell subset sorted from them (not recorded which). These receptors originate from a man between 18 and 29 years old who had mild COVID-19 (a few samples of this study predate the infection). Cell type and time point are not known.

This clonotype was picked up a small number of times. The rearrangement links TRBV7-2 to TRBJ1-2; 9 positions agree with TRBD1. The length of the CDR3 is 14 residues. The germline gives CDR1 SGHTA, CDR2 FQGNSA. The junction had 7 bases not matched to a gene; V was cut back by 3 bases and J by 8 bases. The CDR3 is CASSLMRTGDGYTF. Here the CDR3 DNA reads TGTGCCAGCAGCTTGATGAGGACAGGGGACGGCTACACCTTC.

The rearrangement uses TRBV12-3 or TRBV12-4 and TRBJ1-1; 8 bases agree with TRBD1. The CDR3 runs 13 residues. Trimming cost V 1 base and J 5 bases; bases outside gene matches: 0. In DNA, the CDR3 is TGTGCCAGCAGTTTAGGGGACAGGACTGAAGCTTTCTTT. This gives the protein CASSLGDRTEAFF.

This chain uses TRBV6-5 with TRBJ1-2; 7 bases agree with TRBD1. The trim removed 2 bases at V and 4 bases at J, leaving 4 bases unmatched. Germline values: CDR1 MNHEY, CDR2 SVGAGI. The CDR3 loop spans 14 amino acids. In nucleotides, the CDR3 is TGTGCCAGCAGTTACCTCGCAGGGGGCTATGGCTACACCTTC. Translating gives CASSYLAGGYGYTF.

There are many counts of this clonotype. This rearrangement joins TRBV5-1 to TRBJ1-5, with 9 bases identical to TRBD1. Germline CDR1 SGHRS, CDR2 YFSETQ. Trimming took 4 bases from V and 5 from J; bases not matched to a gene: 7. This CDR3 contains 15 residues. In DNA, the CDR3 is TGCGCCAGCAGCGTATCGACAGGGGGGGATCAGCCCCAGCATTTT. Translated: CASSVSTGGDQPQHF. The whole variable domain, filled in from reference TRBV5-1 and TRBJ1-5, reads KAGVTQTPRYLIKTRGQQVTLSCSPISGHRSVSWYQQTPGQGLQFLFEYFSETQRNKGNFPGRFSGRQFSNSRSEMNVSTLELGDSALYLCASSVSTGGDQPQHFGDGTRLSIL.

This clonotype has a handful of counts. V gene TRBV30 combines with J gene TRBJ2-5, with 7 bases that match TRBD1. CDR3 size: 14 residues. The V segment lost 4 bases and the J segment 7 bases; nucleotides outside the gene matches: 12. Germline loops: CDR1 GTSNPN, CDR2 SVGIG (reference sequence). CDR3 nucleotide sequence: TGTGCCTGGAACGAGGACAGGACCTTGGGGACCCAGTACTTC. It translates to CAWNEDRTLGTQYF.

The V call is TRBV5-1, the J call TRBJ2-3; D is possibly TRBD1 (6 bases). The CDR3 is made up of 14 amino acids. V gave up 8 bases and J gave up 4 bases, with 17 bases separating them. Germline V gene data show CDR1 as SGHRS and CDR2 as YFSETQ. The CDR3 nucleotides read TGCGCCAGTATCAATACACAGGGCTCAGATACGCAGTATTTT. Its translation: CASINTQGSDTQYF.

The V gene is TRBV6-6, the J gene TRBJ1-1, with TRBD1 identical over 11 bases. Germline lookup yields CDR1 MNHNY and CDR2 SVGAGI (reference sequence). Germline trimming cut 2 bases from V and 8 bases from J; bases unmatched to any gene: 4. The CDR3 consists of 14 residues. For the CDR3, the DNA is TGTGCCAGCAGTTACGGACAGGGGGCTTCCGAAGCTTTCTTT. It codes for CASSYGQGASEAFF.

This clonotype was seen only a few times. The V gene is TRBV20-1, the J gene TRBJ2-3, with 8 positions matching TRBD2. Trimming at V came to 1 base and at J to 3 bases, leaving 9 bases not matched to a gene. This CDR3 comprises 16 residues. Germline CDR1 is DFQATT and CDR2 is SNEGSKA (reference sequence). The CDR3 protein is CSARARGGVRTDTQYF. The CDR3 DNA sequence: TGCAGTGCTAGAGCCCGGGGGGGAGTTAGGACAGATACGCAGTATTTT.

This clonotype has just a few counts. The V gene is TRBV7-6, the J gene TRBJ1-1, with D possibly matching TRBD1 (6 bases). The CDR3 has 16 amino acids. Germline CDR1 SGHVS, CDR2 FNYEAQ. V lost 4 bases, J lost 4 bases, and 19 bases lay in between. The CDR3 DNA follows: TGTGCCAGCAGCTCTAGGGGGGCAGGGAGTCCCACTGAAGCTTTCTTT. Translation: CASSSRGAGSPTEAFF.

In this sample, this clonotype turned up many times. CDR3 bases: TGTGCCAGCAGCTTGTGGGGGGCCGGATACAATGAGCAGTTCTTC. Its protein product is CASSLWGAGYNEQFF. The V call is TRBV5-5, the J call TRBJ2-1; D is perhaps TRBD1 or TRBD2 (6 bases each). The CDR3 extends over 15 amino acids. Germline V gene sequence: CDR1 SGHKS, CDR2 YYEKEE (reference sequence). V lost 1 base and J lost 4, with 12 bases in between.

This clonotype was found many times. This sequence joins TRBV20-1 and TRBJ2-7, with D unresolved. CDR3 size: 14 residues. The V and J ends lost 0 bases and 1 base respectively, with 10 bases between them. CDR1 is DFQATT, CDR2 SNEGSKA, per germline (reference sequence). CDR3 amino acids: CSARDLGYSYEQYV. The CDR3, as DNA: TGCAGTGCTAGAGATCTCGGGTATTCCTACGAGCAGTACGTC.

This chain connects TRBV12-3 or TRBV12-4 to TRBJ1-2; tentative D call: TRBD1 (5 bases). V was pared by 10 bases and J by 3 bases, with 9 bases between. The CDR3 is made up of 11 amino acids. CDR3 DNA sequence: TGTGCCACGCGGGGGTACTATGGCTACACCTTC. It translates to CATRGYYGYTF.